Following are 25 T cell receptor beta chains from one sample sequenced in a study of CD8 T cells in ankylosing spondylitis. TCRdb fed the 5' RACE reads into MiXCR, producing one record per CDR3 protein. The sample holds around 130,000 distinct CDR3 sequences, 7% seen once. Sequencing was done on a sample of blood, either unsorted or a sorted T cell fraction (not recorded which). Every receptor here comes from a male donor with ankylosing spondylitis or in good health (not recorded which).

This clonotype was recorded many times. The CDR3 region has the DNA TGTGCCAGCAGCTCGACAGGGAACTATAATTCACCCCTCCACTTT. It translates to CASSSTGNYNSPLHF. The rearrangement links TRBV7-2 to TRBJ1-6; 7 nucleotides agree with TRBD1. The V segment lost 4 bases and the J segment 3 bases; nucleotides outside the gene matches: 3. This CDR3 region has 15 residues. CDR1 is SGHTA, CDR2 FQGNSA, per germline.

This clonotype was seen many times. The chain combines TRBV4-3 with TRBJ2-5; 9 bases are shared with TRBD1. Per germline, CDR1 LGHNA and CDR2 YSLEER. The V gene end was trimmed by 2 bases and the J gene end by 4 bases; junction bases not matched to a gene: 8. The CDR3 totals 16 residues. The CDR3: CASSQRGTGFGETQYF. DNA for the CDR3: TGCGCCAGCAGCCAAAGAGGGACAGGGTTCGGAGAGACCCAGTACTTC.

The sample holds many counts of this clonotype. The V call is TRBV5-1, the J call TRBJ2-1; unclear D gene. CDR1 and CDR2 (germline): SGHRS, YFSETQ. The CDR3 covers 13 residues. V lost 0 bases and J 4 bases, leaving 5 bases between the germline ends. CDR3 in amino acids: CASSLDTYNEQFF. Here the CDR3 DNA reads TGCGCCAGCAGCTTGGACACTTACAATGAGCAGTTCTTC.

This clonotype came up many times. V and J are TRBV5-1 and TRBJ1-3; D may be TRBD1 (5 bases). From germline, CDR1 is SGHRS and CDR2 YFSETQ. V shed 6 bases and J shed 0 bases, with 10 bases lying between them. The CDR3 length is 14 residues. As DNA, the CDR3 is TGCGCCAGCACCTCGGGGGGCTCTGGAAACACCATATATTTT. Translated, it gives CASTSGGSGNTIYF. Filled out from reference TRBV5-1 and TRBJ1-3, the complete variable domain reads KAGVTQTPRYLIKTRGQQVTLSCSPISGHRSVSWYQQTPGQGLQFLFEYFSETQRNKGNFPGRFSGRQFSNSRSEMNVSTLELGDSALYLCASTSGGSGNTIYFGEGSWLTVV.

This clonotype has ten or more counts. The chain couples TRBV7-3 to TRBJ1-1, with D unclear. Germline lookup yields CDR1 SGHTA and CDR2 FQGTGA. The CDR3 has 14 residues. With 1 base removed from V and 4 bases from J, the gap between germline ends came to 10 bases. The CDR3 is CASSLNGEGTEAFF. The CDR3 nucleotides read TGTGCCAGCAGCTTAAATGGGGAGGGCACTGAAGCTTTCTTT.

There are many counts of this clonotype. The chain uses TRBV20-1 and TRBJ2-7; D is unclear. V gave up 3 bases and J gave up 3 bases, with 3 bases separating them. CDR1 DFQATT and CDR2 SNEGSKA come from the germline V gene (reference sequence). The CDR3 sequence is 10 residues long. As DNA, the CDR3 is TGCAGTGCTAGCTACTACGAGCAGTACTTC. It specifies CSASYYEQYF.

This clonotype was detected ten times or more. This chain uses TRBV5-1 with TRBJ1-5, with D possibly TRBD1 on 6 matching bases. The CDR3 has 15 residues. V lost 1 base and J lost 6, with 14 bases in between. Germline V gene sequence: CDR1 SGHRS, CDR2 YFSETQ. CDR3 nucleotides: TGCGCCAGCAGCTTGTCGGGGGGCGGGGGTCAGCCCCAGCATTTT. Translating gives CASSLSGGGGQPQHF. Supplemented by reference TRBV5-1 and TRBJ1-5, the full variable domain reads KAGVTQTPRYLIKTRGQQVTLSCSPISGHRSVSWYQQTPGQGLQFLFEYFSETQRNKGNFPGRFSGRQFSNSRSEMNVSTLELGDSALYLCASSLSGGGGQPQHFGDGTRLSIL.

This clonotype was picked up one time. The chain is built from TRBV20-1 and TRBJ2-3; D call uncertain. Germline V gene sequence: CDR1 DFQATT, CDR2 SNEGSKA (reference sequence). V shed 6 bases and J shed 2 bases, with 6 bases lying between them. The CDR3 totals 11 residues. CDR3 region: CSATYTDTQYF. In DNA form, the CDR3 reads TGCAGTGCAACCTACACAGATACGCAGTATTTT.

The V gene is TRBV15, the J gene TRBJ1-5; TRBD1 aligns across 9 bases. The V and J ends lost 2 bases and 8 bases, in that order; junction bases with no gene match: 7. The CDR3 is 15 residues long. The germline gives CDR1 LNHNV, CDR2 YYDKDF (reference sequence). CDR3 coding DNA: TGTGCCACCAGCAGATGGGACAGGGCGGAAAAGCCCCAGCATTTT. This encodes CATSRWDRAEKPQHF.

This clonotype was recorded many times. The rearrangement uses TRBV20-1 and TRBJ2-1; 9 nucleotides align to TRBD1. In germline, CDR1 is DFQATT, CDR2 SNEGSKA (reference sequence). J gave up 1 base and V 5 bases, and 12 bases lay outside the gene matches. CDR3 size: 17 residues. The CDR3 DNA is TGCAGTGCTCGATCGGGACAGGGCCTAGGGTCCTACAATGAGCAGTTCTTC. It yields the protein CSARSGQGLGSYNEQFF.

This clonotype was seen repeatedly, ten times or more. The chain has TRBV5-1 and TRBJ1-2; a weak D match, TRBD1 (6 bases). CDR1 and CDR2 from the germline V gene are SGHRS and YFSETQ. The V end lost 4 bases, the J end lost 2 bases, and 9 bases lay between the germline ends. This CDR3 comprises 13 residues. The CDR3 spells CASSHGQNYGYTF. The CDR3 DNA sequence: TGCGCCAGCAGCCACGGACAGAACTATGGCTACACCTTC. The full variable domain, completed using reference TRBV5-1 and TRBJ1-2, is KAGVTQTPRYLIKTRGQQVTLSCSPISGHRSVSWYQQTPGQGLQFLFEYFSETQRNKGNFPGRFSGRQFSNSRSEMNVSTLELGDSALYLCASSHGQNYGYTFGSGTRLTVV.

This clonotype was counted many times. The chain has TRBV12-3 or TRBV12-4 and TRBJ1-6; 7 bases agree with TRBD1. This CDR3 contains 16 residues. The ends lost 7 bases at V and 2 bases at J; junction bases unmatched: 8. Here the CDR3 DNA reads TGTGCCAGCATGATCCCAGGGACAGCCTATAATTCACCCCTCCACTTT. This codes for CASMIPGTAYNSPLHF.

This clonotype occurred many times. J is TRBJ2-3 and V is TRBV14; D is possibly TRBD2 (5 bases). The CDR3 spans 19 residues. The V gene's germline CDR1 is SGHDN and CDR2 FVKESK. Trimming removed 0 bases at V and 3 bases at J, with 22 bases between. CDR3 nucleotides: TGTGCCAGCAGCCAAGATCCCTGGAGTGCGGGTTTTCTTACAGATACGCAGTATTTT. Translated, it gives CASSQDPWSAGFLTDTQYF.

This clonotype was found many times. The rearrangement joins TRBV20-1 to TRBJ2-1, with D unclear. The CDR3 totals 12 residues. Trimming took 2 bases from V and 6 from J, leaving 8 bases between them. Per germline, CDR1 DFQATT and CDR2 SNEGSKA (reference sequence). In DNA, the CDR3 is TGCAGTGCTAGACCTAGGGTCAATGAGCAGTTCTTC. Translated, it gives CSARPRVNEQFF.

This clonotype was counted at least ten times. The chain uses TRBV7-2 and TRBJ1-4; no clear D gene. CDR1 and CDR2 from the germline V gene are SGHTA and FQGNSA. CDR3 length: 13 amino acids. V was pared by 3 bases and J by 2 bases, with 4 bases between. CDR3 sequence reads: CASSLETNEKLFF. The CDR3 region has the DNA TGTGCCAGCAGCTTGGAGACTAATGAAAAACTGTTTTTT.

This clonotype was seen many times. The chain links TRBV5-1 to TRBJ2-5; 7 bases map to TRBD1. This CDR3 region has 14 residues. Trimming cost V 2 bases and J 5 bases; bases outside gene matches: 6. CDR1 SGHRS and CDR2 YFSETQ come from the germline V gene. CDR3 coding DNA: TGCGCCAGCAGCTTAGGACAGGCGGTGGAGACCCAGTACTTC. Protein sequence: CASSLGQAVETQYF.

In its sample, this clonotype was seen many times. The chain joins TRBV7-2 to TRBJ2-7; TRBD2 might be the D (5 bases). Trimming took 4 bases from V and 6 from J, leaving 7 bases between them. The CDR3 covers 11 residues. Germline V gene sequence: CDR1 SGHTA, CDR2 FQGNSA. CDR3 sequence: CASSYGVEQYF. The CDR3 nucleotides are TGTGCCAGCAGCTACGGGGTCGAGCAGTACTTC. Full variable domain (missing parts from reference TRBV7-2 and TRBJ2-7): GAGVSQSPSNKVTEKGKDVELRCDPISGHTALYWYRQSLGQGLEFLIYFQGNSAPDKSGLPSDRFSAERTGGSVSTLTIQRTQQEDSAVYLCASSYGVEQYFGPGTRLTVT.

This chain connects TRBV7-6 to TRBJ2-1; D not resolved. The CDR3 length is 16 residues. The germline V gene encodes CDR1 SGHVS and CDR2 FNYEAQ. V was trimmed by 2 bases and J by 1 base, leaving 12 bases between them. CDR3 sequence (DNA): TGTGCCAGCAGCTTAACGGTAGCATCTTCCTACAATGAGCAGTTCTTC. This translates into CASSLTVASSYNEQFF.

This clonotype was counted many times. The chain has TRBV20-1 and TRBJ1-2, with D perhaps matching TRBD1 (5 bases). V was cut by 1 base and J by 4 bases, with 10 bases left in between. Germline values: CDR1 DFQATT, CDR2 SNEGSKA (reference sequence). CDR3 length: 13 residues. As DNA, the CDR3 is TGCAGTGCTAGAGGGGGGGTGAGCTATGGCTACACCTTC. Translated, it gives CSARGGVSYGYTF.

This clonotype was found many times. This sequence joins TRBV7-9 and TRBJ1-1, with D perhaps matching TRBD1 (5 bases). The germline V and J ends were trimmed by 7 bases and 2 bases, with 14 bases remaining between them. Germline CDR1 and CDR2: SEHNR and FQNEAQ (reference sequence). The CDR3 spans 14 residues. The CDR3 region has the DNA TGTGCCAGCACCGTCTTCGGGGGAAACACTGAAGCTTTCTTT. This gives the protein CASTVFGGNTEAFF.

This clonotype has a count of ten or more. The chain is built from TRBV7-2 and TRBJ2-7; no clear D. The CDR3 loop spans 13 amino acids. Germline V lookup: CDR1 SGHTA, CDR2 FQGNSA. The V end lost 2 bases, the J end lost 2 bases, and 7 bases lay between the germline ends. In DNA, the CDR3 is TGTGCCAGCAGCTTATGGGCAACCTACGAGCAGTACTTC. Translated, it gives CASSLWATYEQYF.

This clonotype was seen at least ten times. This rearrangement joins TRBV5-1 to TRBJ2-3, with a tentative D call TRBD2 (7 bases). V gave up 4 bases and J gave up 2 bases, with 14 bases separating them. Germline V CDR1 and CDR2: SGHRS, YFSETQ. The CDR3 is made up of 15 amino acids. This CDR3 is CASSPGGQLTDTQYF. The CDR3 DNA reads TGCGCCAGCAGCCCCGGGGGGCAGCTCACAGATACGCAGTATTTT.

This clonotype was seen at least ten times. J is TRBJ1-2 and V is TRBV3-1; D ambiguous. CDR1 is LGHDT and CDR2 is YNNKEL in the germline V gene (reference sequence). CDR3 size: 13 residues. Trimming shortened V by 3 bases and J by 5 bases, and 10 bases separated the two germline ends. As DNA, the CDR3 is TGTGCCAGCAGCCAGGAGGGTGCTTATGGCTACACCTTC. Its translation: CASSQEGAYGYTF. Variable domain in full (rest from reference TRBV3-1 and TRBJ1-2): DTAVSQTPKYLVTQMGNDKSIKCEQNLGHDTMYWYKQDSKKFLKIMFSYNNKELIINETVPNRFSPKSPDKAHLNLHINSLELGDSAVYFCASSQEGAYGYTFGSGTRLTVV.

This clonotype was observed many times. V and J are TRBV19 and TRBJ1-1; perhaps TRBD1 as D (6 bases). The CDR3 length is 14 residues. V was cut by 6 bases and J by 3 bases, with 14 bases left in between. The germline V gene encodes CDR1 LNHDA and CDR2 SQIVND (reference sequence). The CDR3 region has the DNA TGTGCCAGTAGCCCGGGGGGCGAATACACTGAAGCTTTCTTT. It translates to CASSPGGEYTEAFF. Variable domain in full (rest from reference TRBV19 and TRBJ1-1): DGGITQSPKYLFRKEGQNVTLSCEQNLNHDAMYWYRQDPGQGLRLIYYSQIVNDFQKGDIAEGYSVSREKKESFPLTVTSAQKNPTAFYLCASSPGGEYTEAFFGQGTRLTVV.

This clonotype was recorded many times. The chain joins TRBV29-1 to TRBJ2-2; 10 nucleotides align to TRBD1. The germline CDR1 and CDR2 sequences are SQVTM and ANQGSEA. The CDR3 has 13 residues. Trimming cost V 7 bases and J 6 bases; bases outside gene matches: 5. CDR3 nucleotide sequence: TGCAGCGCTGAGACAGGGGGCTCCGGGGAGCTGTTTTTT. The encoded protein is CSAETGGSGELFF.